This entry describes one T cell receptor beta chain. The entry originates in a study of blood T cell repertoires in COVID-19. The germline CDR1 and CDR2 sequences are SGHAT and FQNNGV. CDR3 length equals 17 residues. The V gene lost 4 bases and the J gene lost 5 bases, with 21 bases spanning the gap. Generated by immunoSEQ multiplex PCR, the TCRdb table keeps only in-frame clones and is missing some. The table lists some 100,000 clones, 80% to 95% of them singletons. This clonotype was obtained from a man aged 50-60 years with active COVID-19. This chain uses TRBV11-2 with TRBJ2-1; possible D gene TRBD2, 6 bases. Sequenced material: peripheral blood. CDR3 residues: CASSSVAGLLLDNEQFF. Here the CDR3 DNA reads TGTGCCAGCAGCTCCGTGGCGGGGCTCCTTTTAGACAATGAGCAGTTCTTC.